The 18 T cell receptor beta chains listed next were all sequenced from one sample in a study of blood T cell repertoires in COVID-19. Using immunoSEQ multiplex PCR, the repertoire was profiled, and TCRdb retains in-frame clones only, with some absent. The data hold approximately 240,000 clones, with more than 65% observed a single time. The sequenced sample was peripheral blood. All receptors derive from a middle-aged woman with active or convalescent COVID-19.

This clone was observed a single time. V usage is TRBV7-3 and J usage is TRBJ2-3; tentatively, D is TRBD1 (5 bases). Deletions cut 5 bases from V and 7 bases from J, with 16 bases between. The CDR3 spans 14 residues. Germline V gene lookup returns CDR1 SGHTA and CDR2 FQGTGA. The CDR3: CASSATPDIYTQYF. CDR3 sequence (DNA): TGTGCCAGCAGCGCCACTCCGGACATTTATACGCAGTATTTT.

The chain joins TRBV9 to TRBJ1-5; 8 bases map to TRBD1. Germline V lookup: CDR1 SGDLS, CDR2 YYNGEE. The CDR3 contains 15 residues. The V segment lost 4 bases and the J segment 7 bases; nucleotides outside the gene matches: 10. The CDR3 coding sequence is TGTGCCAGCAGCAAGCAGGGGGCGCCTGGGCAGCCCCAGCATTTT. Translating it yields CASSKQGAPGQPQHF.

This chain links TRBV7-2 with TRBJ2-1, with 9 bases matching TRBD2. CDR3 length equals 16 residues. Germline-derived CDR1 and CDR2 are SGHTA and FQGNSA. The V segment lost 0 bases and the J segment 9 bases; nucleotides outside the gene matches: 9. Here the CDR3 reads CASSLAGGGARGEQFF. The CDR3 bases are TGTGCCAGCAGCTTAGCGGGCGGGGGGGCTAGAGGTGAGCAGTTCTTC.

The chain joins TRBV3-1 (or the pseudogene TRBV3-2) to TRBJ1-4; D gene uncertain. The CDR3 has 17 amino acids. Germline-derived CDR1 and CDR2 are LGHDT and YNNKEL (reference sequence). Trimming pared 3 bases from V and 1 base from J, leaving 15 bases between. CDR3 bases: TGTGCCAGCAGCCACAAGATGAATCTACGAACTAATGAAAAACTGTTTTTT. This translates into CASSHKMNLRTNEKLFF.

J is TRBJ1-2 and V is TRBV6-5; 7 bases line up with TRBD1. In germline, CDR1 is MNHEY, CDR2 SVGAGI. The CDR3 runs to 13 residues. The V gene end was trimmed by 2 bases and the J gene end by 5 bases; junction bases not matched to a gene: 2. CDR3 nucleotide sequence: TGTGCCAGCAGTTACGACAGGGATTATGGCTACACCTTC. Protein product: CASSYDRDYGYTF.

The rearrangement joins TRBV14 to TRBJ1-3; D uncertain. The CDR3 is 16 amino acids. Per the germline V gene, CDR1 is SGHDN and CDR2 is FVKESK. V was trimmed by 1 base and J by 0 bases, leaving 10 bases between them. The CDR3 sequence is CASSQVLRVSGNTIYF. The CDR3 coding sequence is TGTGCCAGCAGCCAAGTCCTCCGAGTCTCTGGAAACACCATATATTTT.

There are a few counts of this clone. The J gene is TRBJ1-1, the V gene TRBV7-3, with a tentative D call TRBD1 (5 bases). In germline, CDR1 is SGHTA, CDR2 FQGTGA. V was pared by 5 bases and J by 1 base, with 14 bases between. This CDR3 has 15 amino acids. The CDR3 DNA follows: TGTGCCAGCAGCGCCCACGGGGGAGGGAACACTGAAGCTTTCTTT. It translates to CASSAHGGGNTEAFF.

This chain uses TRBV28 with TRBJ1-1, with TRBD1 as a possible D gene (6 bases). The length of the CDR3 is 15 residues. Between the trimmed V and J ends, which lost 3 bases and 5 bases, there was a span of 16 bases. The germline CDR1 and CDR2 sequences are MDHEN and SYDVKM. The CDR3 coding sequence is TGTGCCAGCAGTTTCTTCGGTTACAGGGAAACTGAAGCTTTCTTT. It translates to CASSFFGYRETEAFF.

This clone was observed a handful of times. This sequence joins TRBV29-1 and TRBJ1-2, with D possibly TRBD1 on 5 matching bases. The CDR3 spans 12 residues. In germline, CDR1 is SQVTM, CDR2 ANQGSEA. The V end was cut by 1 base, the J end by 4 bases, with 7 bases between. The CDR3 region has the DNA TGCAGCGTTGAAGGACAGATCTATGGCTACACCTTC. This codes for CSVEGQIYGYTF.

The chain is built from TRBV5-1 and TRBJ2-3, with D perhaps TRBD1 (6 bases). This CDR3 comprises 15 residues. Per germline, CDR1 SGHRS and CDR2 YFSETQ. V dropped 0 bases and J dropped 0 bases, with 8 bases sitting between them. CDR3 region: CASSLEGQSTDTQYF. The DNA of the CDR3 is TGCGCCAGCAGCTTGGAGGGACAAAGCACAGATACGCAGTATTTT.

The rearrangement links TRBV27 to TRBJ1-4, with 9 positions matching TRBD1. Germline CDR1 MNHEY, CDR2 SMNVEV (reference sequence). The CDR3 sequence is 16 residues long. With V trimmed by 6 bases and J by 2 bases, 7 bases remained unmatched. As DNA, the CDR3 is TGTGCCAGCAGCCTTACGGGACAGGGTACTAATGAAAAACTGTTTTTT. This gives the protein CASSLTGQGTNEKLFF.

The CDR3 DNA follows: TGTGCCAGCAGCGCAAGCGGGGCGAGCTCCTACGAGCAGTACTTC. Residues: CASSASGASSYEQYF. The rearrangement links TRBV9 to TRBJ2-7, with 7 positions matching TRBD2. V was pared by 3 bases and J by 0 bases, with 6 bases of the junction left unmatched. The CDR3 runs 15 residues. The V gene's germline CDR1 is SGDLS and CDR2 YYNGEE.

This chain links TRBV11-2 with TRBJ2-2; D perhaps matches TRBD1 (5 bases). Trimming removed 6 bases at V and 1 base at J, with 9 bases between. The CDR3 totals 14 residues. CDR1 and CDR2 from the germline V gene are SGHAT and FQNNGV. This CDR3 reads CASRPGQNTGELFF. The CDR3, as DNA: TGTGCCAGCAGACCAGGACAGAACACCGGGGAGCTGTTTTTT.

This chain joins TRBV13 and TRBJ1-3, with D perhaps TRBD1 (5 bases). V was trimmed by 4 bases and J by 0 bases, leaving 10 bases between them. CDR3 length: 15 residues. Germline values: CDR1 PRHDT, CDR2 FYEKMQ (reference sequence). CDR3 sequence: CASSSRQISGNTIYF. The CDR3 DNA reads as TGTGCCAGCAGCTCCCGACAGATCTCTGGAAACACCATATATTTT.

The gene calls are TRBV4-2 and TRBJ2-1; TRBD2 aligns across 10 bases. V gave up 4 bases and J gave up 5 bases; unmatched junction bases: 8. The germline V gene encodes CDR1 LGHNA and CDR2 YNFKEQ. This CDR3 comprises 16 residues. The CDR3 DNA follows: TGTGCCAGCAGCCCGAGCGGGGGGGCCTCTCACAATGAGCAGTTCTTC. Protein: CASSPSGGASHNEQFF.

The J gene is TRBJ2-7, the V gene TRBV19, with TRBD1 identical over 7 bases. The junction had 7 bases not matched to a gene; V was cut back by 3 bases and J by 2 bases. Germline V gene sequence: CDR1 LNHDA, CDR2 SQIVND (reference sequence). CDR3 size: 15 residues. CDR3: CASSIRTGDAYEQYF. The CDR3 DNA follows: TGTGCCAGTAGTATTCGAACAGGGGATGCCTACGAGCAGTACTTC.

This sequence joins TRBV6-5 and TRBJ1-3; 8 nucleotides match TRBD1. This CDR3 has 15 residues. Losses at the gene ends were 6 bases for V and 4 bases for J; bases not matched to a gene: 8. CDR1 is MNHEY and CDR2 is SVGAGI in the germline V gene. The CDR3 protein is CASRLAGQGGNTIYF. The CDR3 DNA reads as TGTGCCAGCAGGCTTGCCGGACAGGGAGGAAACACCATATATTTT.

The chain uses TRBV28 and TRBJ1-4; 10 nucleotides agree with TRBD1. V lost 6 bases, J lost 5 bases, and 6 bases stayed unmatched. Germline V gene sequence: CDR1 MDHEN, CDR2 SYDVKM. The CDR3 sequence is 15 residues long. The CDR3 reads CASRTGGQGNEKLFF. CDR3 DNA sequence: TGTGCCAGCAGGACCGGGGGACAGGGGAATGAAAAACTGTTTTTT.